This is a list of T cell receptor beta chains from one sample in a study of blood T cell repertoires in COVID-19. Measured with immunoSEQ multiplex PCR; TCRdb has only the in-frame clones, and not every one. The sample shows under 250,000 clones, 82% of them seen only once. Sequenced material: PBMCs or T cells enriched from blood (not recorded which). The source is a woman in her fifties or sixties who had recovered from COVID-19. Each CDR3 is given with its conserved first and last residue. D genes are given only for firm matches. Rows may omit the clone size; those that give it use once, few, many or a size class.

V	D	size	J	DNA	CDR3
TRBV10-2	TRBD2	NA	TRBJ2-3	TGCGCCAGCAGGGGGACTAGCGGGAGGTTTCTCTCAGATACGCAGTATTTT	CASRGTSGRFLSDTQYF
TRBV5-1	NA	once	TRBJ1-1	TGCGCCAGCAGCTTGGACAGGATTAACACTGAAGCTTTCTTT	CASSLDRINTEAFF
TRBV7-2	NA	NA	TRBJ2-2	TGTGCCAGCAGCTTAGTCAGAGAGGGCGGGGAGCTGTTTTTT	CASSLVREGGELFF
TRBV15	NA	NA	TRBJ2-7	TGTGCCACCAAACCCGACCTCAGGGAAACCTACGAGCAGTACTTC	CATKPDLRETYEQYF
TRBV5-6	TRBD2	NA	TRBJ2-5	TGTGCCAGCAGCATTATCCCGGGACTAACGAAAGAGACCCAGTACTTC	CASSIIPGLTKETQYF
TRBV5-8	NA	NA	TRBJ1-5	TGTGCCAGCAGCTTCGGGGGGGCTAGTCAGCCCCAGCATTTT	CASSFGGASQPQHF
TRBV6-5	TRBD1	NA	TRBJ1-3	TGTGCCAGCAGTCCCGACAGGGGGAGAAACACCATATATTTT	CASSPDRGRNTIYF
TRBV27	NA	once	TRBJ2-2	TGTGCCAGCAGTTTTAGGGGCACCGGGGAGCTGTTTTTT	CASSFRGTGELFF
TRBV6-6	NA	NA	TRBJ2-7	TGTGCCAGCAGTGTAGACCAGGGGTACGAGCAGTACTTC	CASSVDQGYEQYF
TRBV3-1/TRBV3-2	TRBD2	NA	TRBJ2-6	TGTGCCAGCAGCCACGCCGGGACTAGCTCTGGGGCCAACGTCCTGACTTTC	CASSHAGTSSGANVLTF
TRBV10-3	NA	once	TRBJ1-2	TGTGCCATCAGTAATCCGGTCCGCGAAGGCTACACCTTC	CAISNPVREGYTF
TRBV7-2	NA	NA	TRBJ1-4	TGTGCCAGCAGCTTAGGGGGGGTAATAGGAGAAAAACTGTTTTTT	CASSLGGVIGEKLFF
TRBV7-8	TRBD1	once	TRBJ1-3	TGTGCCAGCAGCTTACCCCGGGACAGGGCAGGAAACACCATATATTTT	CASSLPRDRAGNTIYF
TRBV19	NA	NA	TRBJ1-3	TGTGCCAGTAGTCTGAGGGGAGGTGGAAACACCATATATTTT	CASSLRGGGNTIYF
TRBV5-1	TRBD2	once	TRBJ2-1	TGCGCCAGCAGCTTTACTAGCGGGACCTACAATGAGCAGTTCTTC	CASSFTSGTYNEQFF
TRBV10-3	TRBD1	NA	TRBJ1-1	TGTGCCACCCGACAGGGAGTGGACGGGAACACTGAAGCTTTCTTT	CATRQGVDGNTEAFF
TRBV5-4	NA	NA	TRBJ1-1	TGTGCCAGCAGCTCGGCGGGTGGACTTCTGGAAGCTTTCTTT	CASSSAGGLLEAFF
TRBV2	NA	NA	TRBJ1-3	TGTGCCAGCATCATGGACAGATCCTCTGGAAACACCATATATTTT	CASIMDRSSGNTIYF
TRBV12-3/TRBV12-4	TRBD2	NA	TRBJ2-5	TGTGCTGCCGCTATAGCGGGGTTGGAGACCCAGTACTTC	CAAAIAGLETQYF
TRBV19	NA	few	TRBJ1-2	TGTGCCAGTCCCTACTCGGCGAGGGCCGGGGGCTACACCTTC	CASPYSARAGGYTF
TRBV7-2	TRBD2	NA	TRBJ2-7	TGTGCCAGCAGCTTAGTCTGGCGGGAGTGGTACGAGCAGTACTTC	CASSLVWREWYEQYF
TRBV29-1	NA	NA	TRBJ2-3	TGCAGCGTTGGCAGGGAAGATAATACGCAGTATTTT	CSVGREDNTQYF